What follows are 9 T cell receptor beta chains derived from one specimen sequenced in a study of early T cells in non-severe SARS-CoV-2 infection. MiXCR, applied by TCRdb to the 5' RACE reads, yields one record per CDR3 protein. Found here are 50,000 to 60,000 distinct CDR3 sequences, approximately 10% of them singletons; the top ten hold approximately 4%. The source was whole blood, collected at baseline. The receptor source for this set is an adult who was a healthcare worker with PCR-confirmed SARS-CoV-2 infection or an uninfected control (not recorded which).

This clonotype was detected a few times. The genes are TRBV4-1 and TRBJ1-4, with D maybe TRBD1 (6 bases). Trimming pared 1 base from V and 13 bases from J, leaving 22 bases between. Germline-derived CDR1 and CDR2 are MGHRA and YSYEKL. The CDR3 runs to 16 residues. In nucleotides, the CDR3 is TGCGCCAGCAGCCAAGCTTCGGCGTCGGGGGGGCTCCGACTGTTTTTT. This sequence encodes CASSQASASGGLRLFF.

In this sample, this clonotype turned up many times. V and J are TRBV19 and TRBJ1-4, with a tentative D call TRBD1 (6 bases). V lost 6 bases, J lost 2 bases, and 13 bases lay in between. The germline V gene encodes CDR1 LNHDA and CDR2 SQIVND (reference sequence). This CDR3 contains 15 residues. The CDR3 DNA follows: TGTGCCAGTAGCGGATCGGGGGCGACTAATGAAAAACTGTTTTTT. It yields the protein CASSGSGATNEKLFF.

The gene calls are TRBV6-5 and TRBJ2-1; a possible D gene is TRBD2 (7 bases). The CDR3 has 15 residues. V was shortened by 0 bases and J by 10 bases, with 16 bases between the two germline ends. Germline-derived CDR1 and CDR2 are MNHEY and SVGAGI. The CDR3, as DNA: TGTGCCAGCAGTTACTCAGGCCCTGAGGGGGGGGAGCAGTTCTTC. This sequence encodes CASSYSGPEGGEQFF.

The CDR3 DNA reads TGTGCCAGCAGCTTAGATGGACGGGTACAAGAGACCCAGTACTTC. Amino acid sequence: CASSLDGRVQETQYF. The V call is TRBV7-6, the J call TRBJ2-5; D call uncertain. The CDR3 has 15 amino acids. Trimming pared 1 base from V and 2 bases from J, leaving 11 bases between. The germline gives CDR1 SGHVS, CDR2 FNYEAQ.

The rearrangement uses TRBV18 and TRBJ1-6, with TRBD1 matching over 9 bases. Germline V lookup: CDR1 KGHSH, CDR2 LQKENI. This CDR3 has 14 residues. J gave up 7 bases and V 4 bases, and 2 bases lay outside the gene matches. The CDR3 reads CASSRDRENSPLHF. The CDR3 coding sequence is TGTGCCAGCTCACGGGACAGGGAAAATTCACCCCTCCACTTT.

The sample holds a few counts of this clonotype. This chain uses TRBV7-2 with TRBJ1-2; D call uncertain. Germline assignment: CDR1 SGHTA and CDR2 FQGNSA. Trimming removed 3 bases at V and 4 bases at J, with 9 bases between. The CDR3 has 13 amino acids. The chain's CDR3 is CASSFAGTYGYTF. In DNA, the CDR3 is TGTGCCAGCAGCTTCGCAGGCACCTATGGCTACACCTTC.

The genes are TRBV12-3 or TRBV12-4 and TRBJ2-1; D is perhaps TRBD1 (5 bases). This CDR3 is 13 amino acids long. Trimming left V 1 base short and J 7 bases short, with 8 bases between. This CDR3 is CASSLEGRNEQFF. DNA for the CDR3: TGTGCCAGCAGTTTAGAGGGGCGGAATGAGCAGTTCTTC.

This clonotype has more than one count but fewer than ten. Here the CDR3 reads CASCTWNIQYF. DNA of the CDR3: TGCGCCAGCTGCACCTGGAACATTCAGTACTTC. V is TRBV10-1 and J is TRBJ2-4, with no clear D. Germline values: CDR1 WNHNN, CDR2 SYGVQD (reference sequence). Between the trimmed V and J ends, which lost 8 bases and 7 bases, there was a span of 9 bases. The CDR3 is made up of 11 amino acids.

This clonotype was seen a few times. The chain is built from TRBV6-6 and TRBJ2-1; 8 bases align to TRBD2. The CDR3 extends over 15 amino acids. CDR1 and CDR2 from the germline V gene are MNHNY and SVGAGI (reference sequence). The J segment lost 4 bases and the V segment lost 4 bases, leaving 6 bases of the junction unmatched. The CDR3 coding sequence is TGTGCCAGCAGTTTACCGGGGGGGAGGTACAATGAGCAGTTCTTC. It is translated as CASSLPGGRYNEQFF.